Given below is one TCR beta chain in context. This entry comes from a study of technical replicates of blood from a handful of donors. Unmatched junction bases numbered 13, after V lost 8 bases and J lost 4 bases. The CDR3 is 15 residues long. Germline CDR1 and CDR2: WNHNN and SYGVQD (reference sequence). TCRdb's table, derived via immunoSEQ multiplex PCR, lists solely in-frame clones and lacks some. Of some 80,000 clones detected, 97% appear once; the ten largest clones hold around 0.3%. Sequencing was done on a sample of T cells isolated from PBMCs. The TCR comes from a human donor in good health. The chain is built from TRBV10-1 and TRBJ2-5; 7 bases agree with TRBD2. In DNA form, the CDR3 reads TGCGCCAGCTCCTCTCTAGCGGAGGGTGGAGAGACCCAGTACTTC. Translation: CASSSLAEGGETQYF.